This T cell receptor (beta chain) came from a study of T cells in Graves' hyperthyroidism and ophthalmopathy. Overall study findings and caveats: Among thyroid clonotypes expanded above 0.001, most also appeared in blood.

In making diagnoses, clinical symptoms, serum thyroxine and TRAb, thyroid ultrasound and orbital computed tomography were all used. This CDR3 is 14 amino acids long. From germline, CDR1 is SGHAT and CDR2 FQNNGV. V trimming: 3 bases; J trimming: 6 bases; junction bases outside the gene matches: 3. From RNA transcripts, TCR beta CDR3 regions were amplified. An initial round of RT-PCR targeting the TCR CDR3 relied on the HTBI primer set. TCRdb recomputed calls from the multiplex PCR reads with MiXCR, one row per CDR3 protein. The sample has almost 500,000 distinct CDR3 sequences, roughly 23% seen once. Of note for this clonotype: What it binds is not known.

The sequenced sample consisted of blood. The rearrangement uses TRBV11-2 and TRBJ2-3; 10 bases line up with TRBD2. The origin of this receptor is a woman aged 65 to 85 with Graves' ophthalmopathy. The CDR3 region is CASSLTSGYDTQYF. CDR3 coding DNA: TGTGCCAGCAGCTTGACTAGCGGGTATGATACGCAGTATTTT.